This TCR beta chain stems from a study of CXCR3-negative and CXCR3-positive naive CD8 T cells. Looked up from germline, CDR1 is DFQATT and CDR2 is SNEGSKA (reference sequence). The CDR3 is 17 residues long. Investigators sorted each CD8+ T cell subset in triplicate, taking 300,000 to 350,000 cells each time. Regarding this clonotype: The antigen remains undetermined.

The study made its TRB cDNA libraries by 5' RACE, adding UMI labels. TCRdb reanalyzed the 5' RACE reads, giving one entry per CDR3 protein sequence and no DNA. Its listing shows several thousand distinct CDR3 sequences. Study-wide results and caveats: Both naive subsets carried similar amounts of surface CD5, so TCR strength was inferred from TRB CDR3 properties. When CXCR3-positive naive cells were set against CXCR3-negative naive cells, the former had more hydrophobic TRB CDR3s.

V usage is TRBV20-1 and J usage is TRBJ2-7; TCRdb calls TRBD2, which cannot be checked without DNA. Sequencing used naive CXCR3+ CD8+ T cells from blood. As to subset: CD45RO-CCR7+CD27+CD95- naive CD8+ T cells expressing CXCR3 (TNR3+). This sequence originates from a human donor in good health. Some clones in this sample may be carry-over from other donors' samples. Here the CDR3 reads CSAWEPGLAGGSYEQYF.